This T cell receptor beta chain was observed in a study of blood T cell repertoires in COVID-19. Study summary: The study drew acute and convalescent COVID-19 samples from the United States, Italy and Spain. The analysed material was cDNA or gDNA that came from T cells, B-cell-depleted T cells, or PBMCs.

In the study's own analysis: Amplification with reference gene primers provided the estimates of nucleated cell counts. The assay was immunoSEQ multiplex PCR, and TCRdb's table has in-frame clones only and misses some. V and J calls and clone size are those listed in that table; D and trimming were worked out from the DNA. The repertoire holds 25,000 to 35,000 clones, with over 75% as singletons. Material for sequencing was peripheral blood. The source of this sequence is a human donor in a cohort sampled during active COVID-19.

CDR3 nucleotides: TGTGCCAGCAGGGAAAAGGCTTACAATGAGCAGTTCTTC. Translated: CASREKAYNEQFF. This chain joins TRBV30 and TRBJ2-1, with D maybe TRBD1 (5 bases). The CDR3 consists of 13 residues. The V gene lost 8 bases and the J gene lost 4 bases, with 15 bases spanning the gap. In germline, CDR1 is GTSNPN, CDR2 SVGIG (reference sequence).